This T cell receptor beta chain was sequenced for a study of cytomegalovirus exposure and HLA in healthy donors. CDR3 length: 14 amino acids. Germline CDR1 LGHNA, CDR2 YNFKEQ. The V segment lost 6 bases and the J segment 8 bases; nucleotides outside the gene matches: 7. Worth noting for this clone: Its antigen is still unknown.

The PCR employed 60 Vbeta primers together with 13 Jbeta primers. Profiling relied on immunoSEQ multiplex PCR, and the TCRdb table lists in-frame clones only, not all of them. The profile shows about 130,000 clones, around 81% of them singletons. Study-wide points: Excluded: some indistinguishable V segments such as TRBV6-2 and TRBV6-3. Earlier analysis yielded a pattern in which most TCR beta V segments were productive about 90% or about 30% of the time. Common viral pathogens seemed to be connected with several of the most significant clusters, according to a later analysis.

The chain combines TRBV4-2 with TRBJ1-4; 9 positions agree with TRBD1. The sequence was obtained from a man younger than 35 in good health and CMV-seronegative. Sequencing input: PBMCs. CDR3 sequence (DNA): TGTGCCAGCAGGAAAACAGGGGGCGGAGAAAAACTGTTTTTT. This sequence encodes CASRKTGGGEKLFF.